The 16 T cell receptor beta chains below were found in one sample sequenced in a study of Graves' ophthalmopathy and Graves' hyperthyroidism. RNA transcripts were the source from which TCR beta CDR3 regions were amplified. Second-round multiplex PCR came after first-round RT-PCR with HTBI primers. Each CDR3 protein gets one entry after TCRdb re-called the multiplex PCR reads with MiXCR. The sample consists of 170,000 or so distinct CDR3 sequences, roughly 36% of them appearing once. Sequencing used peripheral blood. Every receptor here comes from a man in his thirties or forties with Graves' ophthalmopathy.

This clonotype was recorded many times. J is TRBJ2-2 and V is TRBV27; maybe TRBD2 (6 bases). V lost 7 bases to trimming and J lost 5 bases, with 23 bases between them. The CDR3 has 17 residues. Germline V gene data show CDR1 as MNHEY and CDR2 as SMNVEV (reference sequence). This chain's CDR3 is CASIRRGGMVRTGELFF. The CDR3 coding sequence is TGTGCCAGCATACGCCGTGGCGGGATGGTACGGACCGGGGAGCTGTTTTTT.

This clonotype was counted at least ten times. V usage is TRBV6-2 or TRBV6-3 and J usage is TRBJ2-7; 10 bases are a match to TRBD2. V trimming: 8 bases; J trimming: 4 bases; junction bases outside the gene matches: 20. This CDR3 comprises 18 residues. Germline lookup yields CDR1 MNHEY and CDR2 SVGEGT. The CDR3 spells CASAYLAGDGRLTYEQYF. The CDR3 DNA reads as TGTGCCAGCGCTTACCTAGCGGGAGACGGACGGTTGACATACGAGCAGTACTTC.

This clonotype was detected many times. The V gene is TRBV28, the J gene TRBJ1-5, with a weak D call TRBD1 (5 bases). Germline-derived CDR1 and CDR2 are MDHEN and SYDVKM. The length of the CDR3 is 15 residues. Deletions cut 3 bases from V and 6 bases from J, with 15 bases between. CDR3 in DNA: TGTGCCAGCAGTTTGGGGGGGGGGTATGGTCAGCCCCAGCATTTT. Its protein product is CASSLGGGYGQPQHF.

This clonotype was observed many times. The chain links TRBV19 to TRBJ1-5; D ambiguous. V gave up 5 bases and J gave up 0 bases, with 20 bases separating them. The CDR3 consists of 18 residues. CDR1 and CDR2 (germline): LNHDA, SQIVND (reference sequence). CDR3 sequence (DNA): TGTGCCAGTAGTCCCCGGGTCAGCCTAAGGAATAGCAATCAGCCCCAGCATTTT. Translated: CASSPRVSLRNSNQPQHF.

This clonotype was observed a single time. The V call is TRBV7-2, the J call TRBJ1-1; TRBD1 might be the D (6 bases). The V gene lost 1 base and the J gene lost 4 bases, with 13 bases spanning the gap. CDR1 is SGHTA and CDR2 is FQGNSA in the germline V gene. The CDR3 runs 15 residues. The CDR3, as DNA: TGTGCCAGCAGCTTAGGCGGCAGGGGCCTCACTGAAGCTTTCTTT. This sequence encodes CASSLGGRGLTEAFF.

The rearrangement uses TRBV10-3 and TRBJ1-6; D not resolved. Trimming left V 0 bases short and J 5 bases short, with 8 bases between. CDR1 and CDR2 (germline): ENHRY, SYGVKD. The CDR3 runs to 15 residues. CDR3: CAISESQVDNSPLHF. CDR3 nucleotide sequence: TGTGCCATCAGTGAGTCCCAGGTGGATAATTCACCCCTCCACTTT.

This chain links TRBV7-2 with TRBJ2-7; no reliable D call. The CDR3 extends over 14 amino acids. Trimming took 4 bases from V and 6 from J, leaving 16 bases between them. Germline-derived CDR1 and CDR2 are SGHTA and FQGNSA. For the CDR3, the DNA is TGTGCCAGCAGCTCGGTAGGTGGGGTTGCCGAGCAGTACTTC. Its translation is CASSSVGGVAEQYF.

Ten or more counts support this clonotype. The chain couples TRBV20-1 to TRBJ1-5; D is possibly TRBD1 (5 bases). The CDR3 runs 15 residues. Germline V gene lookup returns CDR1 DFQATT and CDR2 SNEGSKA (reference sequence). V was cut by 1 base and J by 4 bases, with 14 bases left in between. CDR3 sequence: CSARVGGAGNQPQHF. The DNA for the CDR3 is TGCAGTGCTAGAGTGGGTGGGGCAGGGAATCAGCCCCAGCATTTT.

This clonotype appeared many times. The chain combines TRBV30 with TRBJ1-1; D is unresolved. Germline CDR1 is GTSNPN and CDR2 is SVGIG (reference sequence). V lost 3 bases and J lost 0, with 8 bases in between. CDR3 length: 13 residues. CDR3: CAWRGQVNTEAFF. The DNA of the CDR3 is TGTGCCTGGAGAGGGCAGGTGAACACTGAAGCTTTCTTT.

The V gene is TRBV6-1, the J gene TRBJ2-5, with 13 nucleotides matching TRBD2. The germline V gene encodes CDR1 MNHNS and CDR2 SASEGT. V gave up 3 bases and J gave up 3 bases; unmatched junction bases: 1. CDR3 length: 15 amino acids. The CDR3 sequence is CASSEGLAGKETQYF. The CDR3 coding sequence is TGTGCCAGCAGTGAGGGACTAGCGGGAAAAGAGACCCAGTACTTC.

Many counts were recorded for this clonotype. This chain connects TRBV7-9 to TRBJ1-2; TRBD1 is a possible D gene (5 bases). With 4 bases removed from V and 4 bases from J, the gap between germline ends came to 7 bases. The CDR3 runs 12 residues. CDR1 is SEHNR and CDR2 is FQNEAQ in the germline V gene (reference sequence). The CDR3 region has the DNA TGTGCCAGCAGCTCAGGGCCCTATGGCTACACCTTC. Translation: CASSSGPYGYTF.

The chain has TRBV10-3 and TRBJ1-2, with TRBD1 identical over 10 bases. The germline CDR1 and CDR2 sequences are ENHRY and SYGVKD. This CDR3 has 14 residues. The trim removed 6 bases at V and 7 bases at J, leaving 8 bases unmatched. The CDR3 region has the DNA TGTGCCATCAGGATCCTCCGGGACAGGGGTGGCTACACCTTC. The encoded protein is CAIRILRDRGGYTF.

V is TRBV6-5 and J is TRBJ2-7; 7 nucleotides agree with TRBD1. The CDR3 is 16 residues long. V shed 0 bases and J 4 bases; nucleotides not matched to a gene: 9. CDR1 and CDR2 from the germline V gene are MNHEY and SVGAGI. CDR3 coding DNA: TGTGCCAGCAGTTACTCTCCCAGGACAGGTGGTTACGAGCAGTACTTC. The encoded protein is CASSYSPRTGGYEQYF.

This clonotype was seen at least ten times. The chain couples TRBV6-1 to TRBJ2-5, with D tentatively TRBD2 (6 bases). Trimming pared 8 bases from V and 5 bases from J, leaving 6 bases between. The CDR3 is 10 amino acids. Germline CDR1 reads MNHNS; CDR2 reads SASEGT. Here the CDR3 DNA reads TGTGCCAGCGGGGGGGAGACCCAGTACTTC. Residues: CASGGETQYF.

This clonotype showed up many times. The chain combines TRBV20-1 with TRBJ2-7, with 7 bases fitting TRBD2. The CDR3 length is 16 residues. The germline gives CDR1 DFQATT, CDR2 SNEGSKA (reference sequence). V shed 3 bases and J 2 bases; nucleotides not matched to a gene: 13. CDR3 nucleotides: TGCAGTGCTAGTCCCTTCGGGGTAGCGGGCACCTACGAGCAGTACTTC. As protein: CSASPFGVAGTYEQYF.

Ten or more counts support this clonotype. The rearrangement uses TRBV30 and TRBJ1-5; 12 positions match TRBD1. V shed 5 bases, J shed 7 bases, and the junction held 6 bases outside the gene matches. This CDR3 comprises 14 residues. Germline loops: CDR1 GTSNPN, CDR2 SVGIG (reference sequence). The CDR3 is CAWGTGGARQPQHF. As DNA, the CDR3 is TGTGCCTGGGGGACAGGGGGCGCGAGGCAGCCCCAGCATTTT.